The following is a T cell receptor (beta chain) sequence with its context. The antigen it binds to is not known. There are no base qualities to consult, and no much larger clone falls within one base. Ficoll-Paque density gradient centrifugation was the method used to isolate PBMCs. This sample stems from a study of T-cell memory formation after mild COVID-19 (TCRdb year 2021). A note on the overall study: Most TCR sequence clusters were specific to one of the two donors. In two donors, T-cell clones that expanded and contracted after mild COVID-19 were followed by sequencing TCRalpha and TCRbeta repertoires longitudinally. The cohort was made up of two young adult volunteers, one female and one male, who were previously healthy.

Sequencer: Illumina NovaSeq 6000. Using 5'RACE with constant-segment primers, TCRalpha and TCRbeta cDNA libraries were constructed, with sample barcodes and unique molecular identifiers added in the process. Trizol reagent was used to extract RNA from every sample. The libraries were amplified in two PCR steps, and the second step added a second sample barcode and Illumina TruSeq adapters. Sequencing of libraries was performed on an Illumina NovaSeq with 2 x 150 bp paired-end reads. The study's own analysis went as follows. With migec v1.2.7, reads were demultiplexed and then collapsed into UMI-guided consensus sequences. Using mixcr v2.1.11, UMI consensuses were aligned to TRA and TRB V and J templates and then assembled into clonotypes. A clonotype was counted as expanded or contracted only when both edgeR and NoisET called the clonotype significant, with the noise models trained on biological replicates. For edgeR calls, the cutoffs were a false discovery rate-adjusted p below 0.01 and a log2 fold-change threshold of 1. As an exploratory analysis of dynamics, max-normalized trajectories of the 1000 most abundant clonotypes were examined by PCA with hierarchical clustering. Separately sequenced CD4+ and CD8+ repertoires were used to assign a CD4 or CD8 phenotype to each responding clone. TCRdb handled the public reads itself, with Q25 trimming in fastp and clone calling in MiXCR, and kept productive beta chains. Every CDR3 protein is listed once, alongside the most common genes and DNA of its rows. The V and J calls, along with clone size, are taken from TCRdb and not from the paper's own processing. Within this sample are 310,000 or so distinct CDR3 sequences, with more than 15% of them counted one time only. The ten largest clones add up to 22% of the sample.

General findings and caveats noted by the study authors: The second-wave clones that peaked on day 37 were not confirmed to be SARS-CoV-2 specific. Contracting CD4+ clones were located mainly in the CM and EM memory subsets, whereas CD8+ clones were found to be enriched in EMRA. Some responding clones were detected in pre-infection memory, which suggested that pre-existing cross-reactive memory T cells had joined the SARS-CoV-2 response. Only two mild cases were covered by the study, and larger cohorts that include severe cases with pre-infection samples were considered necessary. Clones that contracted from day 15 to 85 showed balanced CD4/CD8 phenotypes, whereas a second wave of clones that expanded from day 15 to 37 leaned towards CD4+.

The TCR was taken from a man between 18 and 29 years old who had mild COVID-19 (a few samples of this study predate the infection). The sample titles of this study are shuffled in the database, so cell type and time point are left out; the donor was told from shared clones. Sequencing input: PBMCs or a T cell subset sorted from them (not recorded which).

In nucleotide form, the sequence is TGTGCCAGCAGCTTAATGCGGGGTCTTAATGAAAAACTGTTTTTT. The encoded protein is CASSLMRGLNEKLFF. The receptor chain draws on TRBV7-2 and TRBJ1-4, with no reliable assignment of the D segment. As encoded in the germline V gene, CDR1 is SGHTA while CDR2 is FQGNSA. From its cysteine to its phenylalanine, the CDR3 spans 15 amino acids. Of the read, only the CDR3 DNA is kept; its 45 bases are in frame from base 1. V sheds 2 bases and J sheds 4 bases, leaving 11 bases between their ends.